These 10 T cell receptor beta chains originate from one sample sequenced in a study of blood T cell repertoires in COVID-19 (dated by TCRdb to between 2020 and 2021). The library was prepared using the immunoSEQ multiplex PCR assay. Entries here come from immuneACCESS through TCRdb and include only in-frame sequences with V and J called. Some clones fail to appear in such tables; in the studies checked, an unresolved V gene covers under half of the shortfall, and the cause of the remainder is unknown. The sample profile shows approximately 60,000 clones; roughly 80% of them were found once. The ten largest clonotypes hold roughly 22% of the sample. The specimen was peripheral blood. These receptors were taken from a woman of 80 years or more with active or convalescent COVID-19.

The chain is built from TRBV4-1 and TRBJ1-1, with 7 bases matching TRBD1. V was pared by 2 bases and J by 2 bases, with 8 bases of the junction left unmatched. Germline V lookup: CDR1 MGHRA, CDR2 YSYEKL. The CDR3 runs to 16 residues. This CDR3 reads CASSQLLRDRNTEAFF. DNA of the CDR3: TGCGCCAGCAGCCAACTCCTCCGGGACAGAAACACTGAAGCTTTCTTT.

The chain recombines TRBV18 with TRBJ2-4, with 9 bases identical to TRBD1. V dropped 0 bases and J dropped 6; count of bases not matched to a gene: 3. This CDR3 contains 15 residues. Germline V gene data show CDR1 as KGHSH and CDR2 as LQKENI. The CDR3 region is CASSPPGQGLNIQYF. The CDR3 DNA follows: TGTGCCAGCTCACCACCCGGACAGGGGTTAAACATTCAGTACTTC.

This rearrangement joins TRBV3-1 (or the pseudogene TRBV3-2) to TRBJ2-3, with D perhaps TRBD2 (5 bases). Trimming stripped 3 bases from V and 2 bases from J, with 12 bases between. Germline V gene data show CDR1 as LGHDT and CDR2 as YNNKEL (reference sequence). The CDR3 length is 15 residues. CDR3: CASSQDAGATDTQYF. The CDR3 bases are TGTGCCAGCAGCCAGGACGCGGGTGCCACAGATACGCAGTATTTT.

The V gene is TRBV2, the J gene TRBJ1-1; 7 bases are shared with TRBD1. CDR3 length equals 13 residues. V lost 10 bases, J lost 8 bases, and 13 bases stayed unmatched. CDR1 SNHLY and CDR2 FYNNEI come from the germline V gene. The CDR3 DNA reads TGTGCCACCCTCCGGGACAGACAACAAGAAGCTTTCTTT. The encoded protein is CATLRDRQQEAFF. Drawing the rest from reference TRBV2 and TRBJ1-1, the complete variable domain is EPEVTQTPSHQVTQMGQEVILRCVPISNHLYFYWYRQILGQKVEFLVSFYNNEISEKSEIFDDQFSVERPDGSNFTLKIRSTKLEDSAMYFCATLRDRQQEAFFGQGTRLTVV.

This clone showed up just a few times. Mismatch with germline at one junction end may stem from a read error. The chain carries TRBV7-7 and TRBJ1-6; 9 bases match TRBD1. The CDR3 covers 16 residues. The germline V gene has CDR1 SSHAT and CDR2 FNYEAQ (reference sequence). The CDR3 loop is CASSFSGDRENSPLHF. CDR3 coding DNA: TGTGCTAGCAGCTTTAGTGGGGACAGGGAAAATTCACCCCTCCACTTT.

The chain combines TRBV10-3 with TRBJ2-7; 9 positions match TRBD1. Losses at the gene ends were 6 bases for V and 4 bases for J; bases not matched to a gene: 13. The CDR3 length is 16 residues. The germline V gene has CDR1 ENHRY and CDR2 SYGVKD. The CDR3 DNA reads TGTGCCATCAGCCCGGGACAGGGCGGGGATCGTTACGAGCAGTACTTC. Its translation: CAISPGQGGDRYEQYF.

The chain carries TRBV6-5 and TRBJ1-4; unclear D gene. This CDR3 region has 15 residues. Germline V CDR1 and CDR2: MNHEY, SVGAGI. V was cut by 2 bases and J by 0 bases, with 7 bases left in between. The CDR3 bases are TGTGCCAGCAGTTACAGGGAGACAACTAATGAAAAACTGTTTTTT. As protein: CASSYRETTNEKLFF.

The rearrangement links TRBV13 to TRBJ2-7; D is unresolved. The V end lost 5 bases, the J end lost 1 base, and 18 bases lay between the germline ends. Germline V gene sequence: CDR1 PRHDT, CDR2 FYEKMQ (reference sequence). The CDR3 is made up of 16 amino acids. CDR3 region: CASSRFRWASSYEQYF. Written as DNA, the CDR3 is TGTGCCAGCAGCCGTTTTCGATGGGCTTCTTCCTACGAGCAGTACTTC.

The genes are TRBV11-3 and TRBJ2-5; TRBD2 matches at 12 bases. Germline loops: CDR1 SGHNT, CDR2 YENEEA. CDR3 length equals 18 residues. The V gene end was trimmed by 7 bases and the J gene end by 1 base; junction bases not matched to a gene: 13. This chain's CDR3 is CASNQASGGAGSQETQYF. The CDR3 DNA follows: TGTGCCAGCAACCAGGCTAGCGGGGGGGCCGGGAGCCAAGAGACCCAGTACTTC.

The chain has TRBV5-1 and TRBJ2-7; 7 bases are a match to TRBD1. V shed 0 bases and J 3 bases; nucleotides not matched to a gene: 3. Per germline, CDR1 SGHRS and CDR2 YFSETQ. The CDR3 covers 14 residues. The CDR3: CASSLVGDSYEQYF. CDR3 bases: TGCGCCAGCAGCTTGGTTGGGGACAGCTACGAGCAGTACTTC.